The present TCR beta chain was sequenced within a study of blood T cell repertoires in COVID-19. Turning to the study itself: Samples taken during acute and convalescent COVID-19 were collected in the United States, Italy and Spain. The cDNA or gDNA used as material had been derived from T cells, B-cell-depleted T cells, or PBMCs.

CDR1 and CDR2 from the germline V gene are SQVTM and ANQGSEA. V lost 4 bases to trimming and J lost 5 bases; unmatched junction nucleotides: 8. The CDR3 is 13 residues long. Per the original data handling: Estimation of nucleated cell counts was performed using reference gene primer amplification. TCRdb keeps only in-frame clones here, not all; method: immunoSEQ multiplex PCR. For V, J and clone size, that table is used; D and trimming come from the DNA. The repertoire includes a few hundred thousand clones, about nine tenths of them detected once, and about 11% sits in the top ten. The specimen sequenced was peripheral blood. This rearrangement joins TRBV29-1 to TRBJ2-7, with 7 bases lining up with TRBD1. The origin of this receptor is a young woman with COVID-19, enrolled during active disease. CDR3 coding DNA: TGCAGCGTTGCCCCGGGACAGTGGGACGAGCAGTACTTC. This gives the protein CSVAPGQWDEQYF.